The entry below gives a single T cell receptor (beta chain) sequence along with its context. Its antigen remains unknown. The data are from a study of OX40 agonist ivuxolimab in advanced cancers. Study overall: Ivuxolimab, an antibody acting as an agonist of OX40 (CD134), was used to treat patients. Eligibility admitted prior anti-PD-1, anti-PD-L1 or anti-CTLA-4 therapy; around 38% had some.

TCRdb's table, derived via immunoSEQ multiplex PCR, lists solely in-frame clones and lacks some. The sample records tens of thousands of clones, around 84% being singletons. The timepoints at which blood was sampled were baseline, cycle 4 day 1, and cycle 7 day 1. The study's findings and limits: The study observed clonal expansion of CD4+ and CD8+ blood T cells by week 6 at 0.1 to 3.0 mg/kg.

Germline V gene lookup returns CDR1 LNHDA and CDR2 SQIVND (reference sequence). Between the trimmed V and J ends, which lost 5 bases and 4 bases, there was a span of 18 bases. This CDR3 is 16 amino acids long. This TCR was recovered from an adult with an advanced solid tumor such as melanoma, head and neck, liver or kidney cancer. The sequencing used CD4+ or CD8+ T cells sorted from blood, collected in a trial of the OX40 agonist ivuxolimab. The chain combines TRBV19 with TRBJ1-5; TRBD1 is a possible D gene (6 bases). DNA for the CDR3: TGTGCCAGTAGTGGCTACGGACAGTACCTTAATCAGCCCCAGCATTTT. It is translated as CASSGYGQYLNQPQHF.